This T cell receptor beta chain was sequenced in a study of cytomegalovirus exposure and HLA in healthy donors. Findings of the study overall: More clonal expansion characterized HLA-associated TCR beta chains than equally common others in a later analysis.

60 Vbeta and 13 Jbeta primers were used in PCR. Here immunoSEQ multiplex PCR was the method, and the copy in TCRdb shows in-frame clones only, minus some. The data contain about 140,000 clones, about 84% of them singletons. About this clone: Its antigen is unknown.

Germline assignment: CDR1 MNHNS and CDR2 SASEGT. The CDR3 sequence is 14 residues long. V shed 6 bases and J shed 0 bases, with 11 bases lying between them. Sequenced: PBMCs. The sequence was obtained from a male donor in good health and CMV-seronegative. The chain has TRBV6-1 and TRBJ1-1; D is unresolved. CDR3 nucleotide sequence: TGTGCCAGCAGCCGAACCTACTTGAACACTGAAGCTTTCTTT. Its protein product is CASSRTYLNTEAFF.